This T cell receptor (beta chain) comes out of a study of cytomegalovirus exposure and HLA in healthy donors. In the case of this clone: Its matching antigen is unknown.

Vbeta (60) and Jbeta (13) primers were used in the PCR. Measured with immunoSEQ multiplex PCR; TCRdb has only the in-frame clones, and not every one. The sample lists 80,000 to 100,000 clones, more than 65% seen once, with 16% in the top ten. V lost 1 base to trimming and J lost 2 bases; unmatched junction nucleotides: 1. CDR3 size: 14 residues. Germline values: CDR1 SGHRS, CDR2 YFSETQ. Study findings and constraints: Across all donors, roughly uniform sequencing depth was an assumption of the presence/absence analyses. A later analysis linked around 15,000 TCR beta sequences to HLA alleles at 0.05 false discovery rate. When a later analysis compared HLA-associated TCR beta chains with equally common others, the HLA-associated chains turned out to be more clonally expanded and to have lower generation probabilities.

The chain links TRBV5-1 to TRBJ2-5; 8 nucleotides agree with TRBD2. The origin of this receptor is a woman in her late teens or twenties in good health and CMV-seropositive. Specimen: PBMCs. CDR3 coding DNA: TGCGCCAGCAGCTTGACTAGCGGTCAAGAGACCCAGTACTTC. Its translation is CASSLTSGQETQYF.